This is a list of T cell receptor beta chains from one sample in a study of cytomegalovirus exposure and HLA in healthy donors. Here immunoSEQ multiplex PCR was the method, and the copy in TCRdb shows in-frame clones only, minus some. The sample consists of 110,000 to 150,000 clones, approximately 82% of them appearing once. Material: PBMCs. The receptors derive from a woman in her sixties in good health and CMV-seropositive. CDR3s include the opening cysteine and the closing phenylalanine or tryptophan. A D gene is named only where the DNA matches it firmly. Clone sizes are given selectively: once, few, many, or a class where the clone is expanded.

DNA: TGTGCCAGCAGCTTAGGAAGGGGGCATTTCTATGGCTACACCTTC
CDR3: CASSLGRGHFYGYTF
J: TRBJ1-2
size: .
V: TRBV7-2
D: TRBD1

DNA: TGTGCCAGCTCACCAATGGGCCCCTCGGCCGGGGAGCTGTTTTTT
CDR3: CASSPMGPSAGELFF
J: TRBJ2-2
size: .
V: TRBV18
D: .

DNA: TGTGCCACCAGCAGAGATTTTGGGACAGGGGCGTACAATGAGCAGTTCTTC
CDR3: CATSRDFGTGAYNEQFF
J: TRBJ2-1
size: .
V: TRBV15
D: TRBD1

DNA: TGTGCCAGTGGACAGTGGGAGAGCGGCTACACCTTC
CDR3: CASGQWESGYTF
J: TRBJ1-2
size: .
V: TRBV19
D: .

DNA: TGCGCCAGCAGCTTGAATCGGGTCGATGACAATGAGCAGTTCTTC
CDR3: CASSLNRVDDNEQFF
J: TRBJ2-1
size: .
V: TRBV5-1
D: .

DNA: TGTGCCAGCAGCCAGGGACAGGGGGACAATGGCTACACCTTC
CDR3: CASSQGQGDNGYTF
J: TRBJ1-2
size: .
V: TRBV7-9
D: TRBD1

DNA: TGTGCCAGCGGGGACCTAGCGGGAGGGGTAGAGACCCAGTACTTC
CDR3: CASGDLAGGVETQYF
J: TRBJ2-5
size: .
V: TRBV7-2
D: TRBD2

DNA: TGTGCCAGTAGTTTCCTAGGCTACGAGCAGTACTTC
CDR3: CASSFLGYEQYF
J: TRBJ2-7
size: few
V: TRBV19
D: .

DNA: TGTGCCAGCAGCAAAGTGGCCGCTGAAGCTTTCTTT
CDR3: CASSKVAAEAFF
J: TRBJ1-1
size: few
V: TRBV21-1
D: .

DNA: TGTGCCAGCAGCAGGGACACGGGAGGCTACGAGCAGTACTTC
CDR3: CASSRDTGGYEQYF
J: TRBJ2-7
size: .
V: TRBV5-4
D: .

DNA: TGTGCCAGCAGTTACGGGACTAGCGGCAATGAGCAGTTCTTC
CDR3: CASSYGTSGNEQFF
J: TRBJ2-1
size: .
V: TRBV6-6
D: TRBD2

DNA: TGCGCCAGCAGCTTGGCCAACGGGGACGAGCAGTACTTC
CDR3: CASSLANGDEQYF
J: TRBJ2-7
size: .
V: TRBV5-1
D: .

DNA: TGTGCCAGTAGTATCCAGGGTGATACGCAGTATTTT
CDR3: CASSIQGDTQYF
J: TRBJ2-3
size: .
V: TRBV19
D: .

DNA: TGCAGCGTTGTGGGGGGGCTAGGGGCCCACGAGCAGTACTTC
CDR3: CSVVGGLGAHEQYF
J: TRBJ2-7
size: .
V: TRBV29-1
D: .

DNA: TGTGCCAGCAGCCCTTCGGGGGGCCCTGACGACGAGCAGTACTTC
CDR3: CASSPSGGPDDEQYF
J: TRBJ2-7
size: .
V: TRBV7-9
D: .

DNA: TGTGCCAGCAGCTTAAGAGAAGCGCAAGAGACCCAGTACTTC
CDR3: CASSLREAQETQYF
J: TRBJ2-5
size: .
V: TRBV13
D: .

DNA: TGTGCCTGGAGTCCCAGGAGGGGGCGGGAGGGGGATACGCAGTATTTT
CDR3: CAWSPRRGREGDTQYF
J: TRBJ2-3
size: .
V: TRBV30
D: TRBD2

DNA: TGTGCCTGGGGGACAGGGATCCCCAATCAGCCCCAGCATTTT
CDR3: CAWGTGIPNQPQHF
J: TRBJ1-5
size: .
V: TRBV30
D: TRBD1

DNA: TGTGCCAGTAGTACCCGGACAGGGGGCCGGACAGATACGCAGTATTTT
CDR3: CASSTRTGGRTDTQYF
J: TRBJ2-3
size: .
V: TRBV19
D: TRBD1

DNA: TGTGCCATCAGTGGGACTAACCAAGAGACCCAGTACTTC
CDR3: CAISGTNQETQYF
J: TRBJ2-5
size: .
V: TRBV10-3
D: .